Sequencing of this TCR beta chain was carried out in a study of identical twins. Trimming stripped 2 bases from V and 3 bases from J, with 10 bases between. CDR1 and CDR2 from the germline V gene are SGHRS and YFSETQ. The CDR3 spans 14 residues. This clonotype was recorded at least ten times. The antigen is not known. Findings and limits, study-wide: Memory repertoires showed no such pattern, whereas abundant cord blood beta clonotypes carried fewer insertions.

A single record per CDR3 protein comes from TCRdb applying MiXCR to the 5' RACE reads. The sample has 650,000 to 800,000 distinct CDR3 sequences; around 8.3% are singletons. These same data were also listed under a study on yellow fever vaccine responses in identical twins. This second study says: Each twin's T cell response to the vaccine was reported to look partly convergent and partly personalized.

What was sequenced was PBMCs. The source is a young woman in good health. The chain carries TRBV5-1 and TRBJ2-3; D is possibly TRBD1 (5 bases). Here the CDR3 DNA reads TGCGCCAGCAGCTTTGGGGCTCCGACAGATACGCAGTATTTT. This codes for CASSFGAPTDTQYF.